The clone carrying this T cell receptor beta chain was counted between two and nine times. Antigen specificity is unknown. The sample comes from a study of T-cell memory formation after mild COVID-19. Study-level information: In these data, TCR clusters were largely donor specific. Study results and limitations: Researchers found some responding clones in pre-infection memory, a sign that cross-reactive memory joined. Later expanders leaned CD4+, whereas clones that contracted between day 15 and 85 were balanced CD4/CD8.

The V end was cut by 4 bases, the J end by 1 base, with 9 bases between. Looked up from germline, CDR1 is SGHNT and CDR2 is YYREEE (reference sequence). The CDR3 has 14 residues. Barcoded TCR alpha and TCR beta cDNA libraries with UMIs came from 5'RACE using constant-segment primers. Via MiXCR, TCRdb re-called the 5' RACE reads, giving one row per CDR3 protein. The sample records approximately 60,000 distinct CDR3 sequences, 9.3% being singletons. This chain connects TRBV5-4 to TRBJ2-1, with a weak D call TRBD1 (6 bases). The TCR originated in a man younger than 35 who had mild COVID-19 (a few samples of this study predate the infection). Cell type and time point are not known. The sequenced sample consisted of PBMCs or a T cell subset sorted from them (not recorded which). The CDR3 protein is CASSKGGSYNEQFF. CDR3 nucleotides: TGTGCCAGCAGCAAAGGGGGATCCTACAATGAGCAGTTCTTC. Combining the CDR3 with reference TRBV5-4 and TRBJ2-1 gives the whole variable domain ETGVTQSPTHLIKTRGQQVTLRCSSQSGHNTVSWYQQALGQGPQFIFQYYREEENGRGNFPPRFSGLQFPNYSSELNVNALELDDSALYLCASSKGGSYNEQFFGPGTRLTVL.